These T cell receptor beta chains were read from a single sample in a study of cytomegalovirus exposure and HLA in healthy donors. Some clones are missing from TCRdb's copy, which holds only in-frame ones; the method was immunoSEQ multiplex PCR. The sample includes tens of thousands of clones, 90% to 95% seen only once; the top ten take approximately 0.59%. Sequencing input: PBMCs. The receptors were sampled from a woman under 30 in good health and CMV-seronegative. Both conserved end residues are part of each CDR3. The D gene is left open where the match is weak. Not every row has a clone size; where given, it reads once, few, many or a size class.

>-|TRBJ1-2|TRBV14|-
TGTGCCAGCAGCCAAGAATCGGGGGGCGCAGGCTATGGCTACACCTTC
CASSQESGGAGYGYTF
>-|TRBJ1-4|TRBV28|-
TGTGCCAGCAGTTTCATGGTCGTCGTCGAGGCTGAAAAACTGTTTTTT
CASSFMVVVEAEKLFF
>-|TRBJ1-4|TRBV7-2|-
TGTGCCAGCAGCGTAGAAGGGGCGGCGTATGAAAAACTGTTTTTT
CASSVEGAAYEKLFF
>TRBD1|TRBJ1-6|TRBV27|-
TGTGCCAGCAGGCCCGGGACAGGGTATAATTCACCCCTCCACTTT
CASRPGTGYNSPLHF
>TRBD1|TRBJ1-2|TRBV6-5|-
TGTGCCAGCAGACCGTACAGGGGGTACTATGGCTACACCTTC
CASRPYRGYYGYTF
>-|TRBJ1-2|TRBV6-6|-
TGTGCCAGCAGAGCGAAACAGGGAGAGAGTAACTATGGCTACACCTTC
CASRAKQGESNYGYTF
>TRBD1|TRBJ2-7|TRBV7-2|-
TGTGCCAGCAGCCTAAGCGGACAGGGGTCGAACGAGCAGTACTTC
CASSLSGQGSNEQYF
>TRBD1|TRBJ2-7|TRBV28|-
TGTGCCAGCAGTTTACAGGGGGAGATCTACGAGCAGTACTTC
CASSLQGEIYEQYF
>-|TRBJ2-1|TRBV27|-
TGTGCCAGCAGATCTACAGGGAGAATCTACGGTGAGCAGTTCTTC
CASRSTGRIYGEQFF
>TRBD2|TRBJ2-7|TRBV27|-
TGTGCCAGCAGTTTTACAGTCCCGGGACTAGCGGGGGGGCCTTCTGACGAGCAGTACTTC
CASSFTVPGLAGGPSDEQYF
>TRBD1|TRBJ1-4|TRBV19|-
TGTGCCAGTAGTTCTTGGGTTGGCAGGGGGGCCACTAATGAAAAACTGTTTTTT
CASSSWVGRGATNEKLFF
>-|TRBJ2-1|TRBV29-1|-
TGCAGCGCCGCACAGGGTCTGGCCAATGAGCAGTTCTTC
CSAAQGLANEQFF
>-|TRBJ2-2|TRBV9|once
TGTGCCAGCAGCGTGTCTGGGGGCTACGGGGAGCTGTTTTTT
CASSVSGGYGELFF